This record concerns one T cell receptor beta chain sequence. Sequencing was performed with immunoSEQ multiplex PCR; in TCRdb, only in-frame clones are kept and a portion is missing. The sample shows 2 million to 2.5 million clones, roughly 95% of them seen only once. This entry belongs to a study of shared clonotypes between healthy human individuals. The V and J ends lost 2 bases and 1 base respectively, with 8 bases between them. Germline assignment: CDR1 SQVTM and CDR2 ANQGSEA. The CDR3 totals 13 residues. The V and J genes are TRBV29-1 and TRBJ2-5; no clear D. Sequencing was performed on naive CD4+ T cells sorted from blood. The subset here: CD45RA+ positively selected. The sequence was obtained from a man between 18 and 35 years old in good health. The CDR3 protein is CSVERAPQETQYF. The CDR3 DNA reads as TGCAGCGTTGAACGGGCGCCCCAAGAGACCCAGTACTTC. The full variable domain, rest sourced from reference TRBV29-1 and TRBJ2-5, is SAVISQKPSRDICQRGTSLTIQCQVDSQVTMMFWYRQQPGQSLTLIATANQGSEATYESGFVIDKFPISRPNLTFSTLTVSNMSPEDSSIYLCSVERAPQETQYFGPGTRLLVL.